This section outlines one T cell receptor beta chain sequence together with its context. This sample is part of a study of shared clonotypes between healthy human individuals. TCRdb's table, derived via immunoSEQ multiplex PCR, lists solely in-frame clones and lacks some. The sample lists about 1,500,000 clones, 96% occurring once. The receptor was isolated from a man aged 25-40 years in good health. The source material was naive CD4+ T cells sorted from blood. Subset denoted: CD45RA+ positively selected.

CDR3 in amino acids: CASSLGGTGINYGYTF. The CDR3 nucleotides are TGTGCCAGCAGCTTAGGGGGGACAGGGATTAACTATGGCTACACCTTC. The chain carries TRBV7-2 and TRBJ1-2; 9 bases align to TRBD1. CDR1 is SGHTA and CDR2 is FQGNSA in the germline V gene. This CDR3 is 16 amino acids long. Trimming removed 1 base from V and 1 base from J; junction bases left unmatched: 4.